In this sample, the clone carrying this TCR beta chain turned up many times. What it binds is unknown. This sample was taken from a study of neurological immune-mediated disorders. Libraries from sorted cells each used around 1 million CD4+ or CD8+ T cells. It was by 5'RACE with 10-nucleotide random UMIs that the cDNA was made. TCRdb re-called the 5' RACE reads through MiXCR, storing one row per CDR3 protein. This sample carries about 38,000 distinct CDR3 sequences, about 9.9% of them seen once, and the ten largest clones take just under 4%. Study results and caveats: It was HTLV-1-associated myelopathy that showed the most TCR clonal expansion, while multiple sclerosis showed the least, falling below healthy controls.

This TCR came from a woman in her 30s with HTLV-1-associated myelopathy (HAM/TSP). Sequenced sample: CD4+ T cells from blood.

The CDR3 sequence is CAISEAGTVSLGLFF. The CDR3 DNA follows: TGTGCCATCAGTGAGGCCGGGACAGTCTCCTTGGGGCTGTTTTTT. V usage is TRBV10-3 and J usage is TRBJ2-2; 7 nucleotides align to TRBD1. The CDR3 contains 15 residues. V dropped 2 bases and J dropped 13; count of bases not matched to a gene: 13. Germline lookup yields CDR1 ENHRY and CDR2 SYGVKD.